These 17 T cell receptor beta chains share one sample of origin, sequenced in a study of blood T cell repertoires in COVID-19. Some clones are missing from TCRdb's copy, which holds only in-frame ones; the method was immunoSEQ multiplex PCR. Counted here are roughly 95,000 clones, more than 75% occurring once; the ten biggest clones make up about 7%. The sample was peripheral blood. Every receptor here comes from a man between 45 and 60 years old with active or convalescent COVID-19.

The chain combines TRBV10-3 with TRBJ1-2; D unresolved. Germline assignment: CDR1 ENHRY and CDR2 SYGVKD. CDR3 length: 12 amino acids. Trimming pared 6 bases from V and 0 bases from J, leaving 5 bases between. Here the CDR3 DNA reads TGTGCCATCAGCACAGCTAACTATGGCTACACCTTC. This codes for CAISTANYGYTF.

The chain uses TRBV5-1 and TRBJ1-4; D is uncertain. Germline CDR1 and CDR2: SGHRS and YFSETQ. V lost 0 bases and J lost 4, with 7 bases in between. CDR3 length equals 14 residues. The CDR3 loop is CASSLERSNEKLFF. Here the CDR3 DNA reads TGCGCCAGCAGCTTGGAGCGAAGTAATGAAAAACTGTTTTTT.

CDR3 in amino acids: CASSSRQGARTEAFF. CDR3 sequence (DNA): TGTGCCAGCAGTTCGCGACAGGGGGCTAGGACTGAAGCTTTCTTT. This chain joins TRBV28 and TRBJ1-1; the match to TRBD1 covers 10 bases. Germline CDR1 is MDHEN and CDR2 is SYDVKM. Trimming at V came to 4 bases and at J to 5 bases, leaving 7 bases not matched to a gene. The CDR3 extends over 15 amino acids. The complete variable domain, with remaining parts taken from reference TRBV28 and TRBJ1-1, reads DVKVTQSSRYLVKRTGEKVFLECVQDMDHENMFWYRQDPGLGLRLIYFSYDVKMKEKGDIPEGYSVSREKKERFSLILESASTNQTSMYLCASSSRQGARTEAFFGQGTRLTVV.

The chain combines TRBV10-2 with TRBJ1-5; D may be TRBD1 (5 bases). Germline V gene lookup returns CDR1 WSHSY and CDR2 SAAADI. The germline V and J ends were trimmed by 5 bases and 3 bases, with 11 bases remaining between them. The length of the CDR3 is 14 residues. CDR3 bases: TGCGCCAGCAGTAAAGGGGCCTCCAATCAGCCCCAGCATTTT. Protein sequence: CASSKGASNQPQHF.

This chain links TRBV11-2 with TRBJ2-7; D unclear. The CDR3 loop spans 13 amino acids. Germline V gene sequence: CDR1 SGHAT, CDR2 FQNNGV. Trimming stripped 1 base from V and 6 bases from J, with 10 bases between. CDR3 amino acids: CASSLGYSAEQYV. The CDR3 DNA follows: TGTGCCAGCAGCTTAGGTTATAGTGCCGAGCAGTACGTC.

The rearrangement joins TRBV7-9 to TRBJ2-1, with 10 bases lining up with TRBD1. The length of the CDR3 is 16 residues. Per the germline V gene, CDR1 is SEHNR and CDR2 is FQNEAQ (reference sequence). Trimming took 4 bases from V and 7 from J; bases not matched to a gene: 10. The CDR3 region is CASSSTWDRGGNEQFF. The CDR3, as DNA: TGTGCCAGCAGCTCAACATGGGACAGGGGAGGGAATGAGCAGTTCTTC.

In the case of this clone: This sample includes further DNA sequences coding for the same CDR3. This chain connects TRBV18 to TRBJ2-6, with 8 bases identical to TRBD2. Germline V gives CDR1 KGHSH, CDR2 LQKENI. The CDR3 has 16 residues. V was clipped by 5 bases and J by 0 bases; unmatched bases: 3. The CDR3 reads CASSSLAGSGANVLTF. The CDR3, as DNA: TGTGCCAGCTCAAGCCTAGCGGGCTCTGGGGCCAACGTCCTGACTTTC. The full variable domain, with the rest looked up from reference TRBV18 and TRBJ2-6, is NAGVMQNPRHLVRRRGQEARLRCSPMKGHSHVYWYRQLPEEGLKFMVYLQKENIIDESGMPKERFSAEFPKEGPSILRIQQVVRGDSAAYFCASSSLAGSGANVLTFGAGSRLTVL.

The chain uses TRBV5-1 and TRBJ1-1; D gene unclear. The germline V gene has CDR1 SGHRS and CDR2 YFSETQ. V was clipped by 0 bases and J by 4 bases, with 7 bases between them. The CDR3 spans 13 residues. CDR3 in amino acids: CASSLEMRTEAFF. CDR3 bases: TGCGCCAGCAGCTTGGAGATGCGCACTGAAGCTTTCTTT.

The gene calls are TRBV5-5 and TRBJ1-1; 7 positions match TRBD1. Trimming removed 2 bases from V and 3 bases from J; junction bases left unmatched: 1. CDR1 and CDR2 (germline): SGHKS, YYEKEE (reference sequence). This CDR3 comprises 13 residues. The CDR3 nucleotides read TGTGCCAGCAGCTTCCAGGGGGACACTGAAGCTTTCTTT. It specifies CASSFQGDTEAFF.

The chain carries TRBV28 and TRBJ1-1; 7 bases are shared with TRBD1. Looked up from germline, CDR1 is MDHEN and CDR2 is SYDVKM. Losses at the gene ends were 6 bases for V and 4 bases for J; bases not matched to a gene: 5. The CDR3 has 13 amino acids. As DNA, the CDR3 is TGTGCCAGCAGCCTCCAGGGGGGCACTGAAGCTTTCTTT. Amino acids: CASSLQGGTEAFF.

The genes are TRBV15 and TRBJ2-5; 7 bases align to TRBD1. Trimming cost V 1 base and J 5 bases; bases outside gene matches: 1. The CDR3 is 13 amino acids. Per germline, CDR1 LNHNV and CDR2 YYDKDF (reference sequence). CDR3 in DNA: TGTGCCACCAGCAGAGCGGGACAGGAGACCCAGTACTTC. This encodes CATSRAGQETQYF.

The J gene is TRBJ2-2, the V gene TRBV29-1; TRBD1 matches 7 bases. Germline CDR1 is SQVTM and CDR2 is ANQGSEA. Trimming cost V 5 bases and J 0 bases; bases outside gene matches: 6. This CDR3 has 15 amino acids. The CDR3 sequence: CSVKTGTANTGELFF. The CDR3 bases are TGCAGCGTTAAGACCGGGACAGCGAACACCGGGGAGCTGTTTTTT.

V is TRBV28 and J is TRBJ1-5; 7 nucleotides agree with TRBD1. V was clipped by 6 bases and J by 5 bases; unmatched bases: 7. CDR3 length: 14 residues. Germline-derived CDR1 and CDR2 are MDHEN and SYDVKM. CDR3 loop: CASRTGTDHQPQHF. The CDR3 coding sequence is TGTGCCAGCAGAACCGGGACAGACCATCAGCCCCAGCATTTT.

This clone appeared a single time. The chain uses TRBV5-1 and TRBJ2-7, with TRBD1 identical over 7 bases. Germline lookup yields CDR1 SGHRS and CDR2 YFSETQ. This CDR3 contains 14 residues. V lost 4 bases, J lost 3 bases, and 7 bases stayed unmatched. The CDR3 region has the DNA TGCGCCAGCAGCGGTCGACAGGGCGGCTACGAGCAGTACTTC. Its translation is CASSGRQGGYEQYF.

The CDR3 sequence: CACRRGELGYTF. CDR3 nucleotides: TGTGCGTGCCGCCGCGGGGAATTAGGCTACACCTTC. J is TRBJ1-2 and V is TRBV12-3 or TRBV12-4; D is undetermined. The CDR3 totals 12 residues.

This chain connects TRBV3-1 (or the pseudogene TRBV3-2) to TRBJ2-1, with TRBD2 as a possible D gene (6 bases). V was cut by 4 bases and J by 2 bases, with 15 bases left in between. Per germline, CDR1 LGHDT and CDR2 YNNKEL (reference sequence). The CDR3 is 16 residues long. CDR3 DNA: TGTGCCAGCAGCCTCCGGGAGACTACCCCCTACAATGAGCAGTTCTTC. Encoded protein: CASSLRETTPYNEQFF.

The V call is TRBV9, the J call TRBJ1-2, with 7 bases lining up with TRBD1. The trim removed 4 bases at V and 6 bases at J, leaving 6 bases unmatched. Germline assignment: CDR1 SGDLS and CDR2 YYNGEE. This CDR3 is built from 13 residues. CDR3 residues: CASSPRTGDGYTF. As DNA, the CDR3 is TGTGCCAGCAGCCCAAGGACAGGTGATGGCTACACCTTC.